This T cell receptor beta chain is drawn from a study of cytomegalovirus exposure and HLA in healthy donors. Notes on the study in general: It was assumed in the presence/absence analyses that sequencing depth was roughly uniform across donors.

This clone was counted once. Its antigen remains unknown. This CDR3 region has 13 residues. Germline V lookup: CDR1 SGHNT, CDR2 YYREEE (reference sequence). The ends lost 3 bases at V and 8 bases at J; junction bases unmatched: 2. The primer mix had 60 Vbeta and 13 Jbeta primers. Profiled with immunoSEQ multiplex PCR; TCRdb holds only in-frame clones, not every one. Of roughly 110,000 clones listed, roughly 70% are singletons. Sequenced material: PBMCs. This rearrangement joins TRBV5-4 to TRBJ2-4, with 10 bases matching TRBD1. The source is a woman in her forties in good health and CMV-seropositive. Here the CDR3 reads CASSWDRGDIQYF. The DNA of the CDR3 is TGTGCCAGCAGCTGGGACAGGGGCGACATTCAGTACTTC.